The T cell receptor (beta chain) under discussion was sequenced for a study of T cell responses to AZD1222 COVID-19 vaccine. V was shortened by 3 bases and J by 2 bases, with 9 bases between the two germline ends. The CDR3 sequence is 15 residues long. The germline CDR1 and CDR2 sequences are KGHDR and SFDVKD. This table comes from immunoSEQ multiplex PCR, and its TCRdb copy is limited to in-frame clones, with some not included. The sample includes approximately 150,000 clones, about 90% seen only once; the top ten take about 6.5%. This clone occurred a few times. The specimen comprised peripheral blood, sampled 28 days after the second AZD1222 dose. This receptor was taken from an adult who received the AZD1222 COVID-19 vaccine. The chain employs TRBV24-1 and TRBJ2-2; weak D call: TRBD1 (5 bases). The chain's CDR3 is CATSDNRGNTGELFF. In DNA, the CDR3 is TGTGCCACCAGTGATAATAGGGGAAACACCGGGGAGCTGTTTTTT.